These T cell receptor beta chains were read from a single sample in a study of prognosis after radiotherapy for stage I lung cancer. TCRdb ran MiXCR on the multiplex PCR reads and lists one entry per CDR3 protein. The sample consists of 9,500 to 15,000 distinct CDR3 sequences, nearly 55% of them appearing once. The sequencing used PBMCs, collected before or after stereotactic body radiation therapy (not recorded which). The receptors originated from a donor at least 50 years old with non-small cell lung cancer. CDR3s include the opening cysteine and the closing phenylalanine or tryptophan. A D gene is named only where the DNA matches it firmly. Clone sizes are given selectively: once, few, many, or a class where the clone is expanded.

size	V	J	D	DNA	CDR3
.	TRBV3-1	TRBJ1-1	TRBD1	TGTGCCAGCGGGGAGACAGGGCTGAACACTGAAGCTTTCTTT	CASGETGLNTEAFF
.	TRBV19	TRBJ2-1	TRBD2	TGTGCCAGTAGCACACCCGGGACTAGCCTCAGGGAGCAGTTCTTC	CASSTPGTSLREQFF
medium-sized	TRBV4-2	TRBJ1-5	.	TGTGCCAGCAGCCAAGATCTCTGGCAGCCCCAGCATTTT	CASSQDLWQPQHF
once	TRBV20-1	TRBJ2-7	.	TGCAGTGCTAGAGATCTTCAGCGGGCTTCCTACGAGCAGTACTTC	CSARDLQRASYEQYF
.	TRBV7-7	TRBJ2-5	.	TGTGCTAGCAGCTTAGATCCTACAGGGCAAGAGACCCAGTACTTC	CASSLDPTGQETQYF
medium-sized	TRBV20-1	TRBJ2-2	.	TGCAGTGCGAGAGACCCAGGTTTTCCCCGGACCGGGGAGCTGTTTTTT	CSARDPGFPRTGELFF
few	TRBV7-7	TRBJ2-5	TRBD2	TGTGCTAGCAGCCTGGGACTAGCGGGAGAGACCCAGTACTTC	CASSLGLAGETQYF
.	TRBV11-3	TRBJ2-7	.	TGTGCCAGCAGCTTACAGCCAGGGGATTCCTACGAGCAGTACTTC	CASSLQPGDSYEQYF
.	TRBV24-1	TRBJ2-1	.	TGTGCCACCAGAGACAGGTCATACAATGAGCAGTTCTTC	CATRDRSYNEQFF
many	TRBV29-1	TRBJ2-7	TRBD2	TGCAGCGTAATTTCAACCGGGACTAACTTCTACGAGCAGTACTTC	CSVISTGTNFYEQYF
medium-sized	TRBV6-1	TRBJ2-2	.	TGTGCCAGCACCCGGGACATTAACACCGGGGAGCTGTTTTTT	CASTRDINTGELFF
.	TRBV7-8	TRBJ2-7	.	TGTGCCAGCAGCTTGGACCCACCCCAGAAGCAGTACTTC	CASSLDPPQKQYF
few	TRBV7-3	TRBJ2-2	TRBD2	TGTGCCATGGGACTAGCGGGAAACACCGGGGAGCTGTTTTTT	CAMGLAGNTGELFF
.	TRBV6-4	TRBJ2-2	.	TGTGCCAGCAGCCTCCAAAAAGTAACCGGGGATCTGTTTTTT	CASSLQKVTGDLFF